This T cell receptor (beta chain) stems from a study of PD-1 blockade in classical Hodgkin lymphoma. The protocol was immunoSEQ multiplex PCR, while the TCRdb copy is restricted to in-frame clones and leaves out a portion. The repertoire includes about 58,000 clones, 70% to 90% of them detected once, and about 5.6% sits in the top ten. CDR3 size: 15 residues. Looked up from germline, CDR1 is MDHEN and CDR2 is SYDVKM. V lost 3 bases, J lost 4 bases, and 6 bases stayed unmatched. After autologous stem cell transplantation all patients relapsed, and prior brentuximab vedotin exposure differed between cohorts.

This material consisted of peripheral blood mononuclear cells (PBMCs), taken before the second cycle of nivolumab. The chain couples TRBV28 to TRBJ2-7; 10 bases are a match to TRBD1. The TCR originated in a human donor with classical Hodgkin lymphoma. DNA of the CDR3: TGTGCCAGCAGTTTGCCCGGACAGGGGGGGTACGAGCAGTACTTC. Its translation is CASSLPGQGGYEQYF.